The 20 T cell receptor beta chains given below trace back to one sample, sequenced in a study of shared clonotypes between healthy human individuals. Assay: immunoSEQ multiplex PCR; the TCRdb copy retains only in-frame clones and omits some. The sample consists of some 2.3 million clones, over 90% of them appearing once. Material: naive CD4+ T cells from PBMCs. Subset described: CD45RA+ positively selected. Source of these receptors: a man between 18 and 29 years old in good health. Some clones in this sample may be carry-over from other donors' samples.

Details on this clone: This specimen includes other DNA sequences encoding the same CDR3. CDR3 bases: TGCGCCAGCAGCGTCGGGAGTTACAATGAGCAGTTCTTC. Protein: CASSVGSYNEQFF. The chain joins TRBV5-1 to TRBJ2-1, with D possibly TRBD2 on 6 matching bases. Trimming pared 4 bases from V and 4 bases from J, leaving 9 bases between. The V gene's germline CDR1 is SGHRS and CDR2 YFSETQ. There are 13 residues in the CDR3.

The V and J genes are TRBV27 and TRBJ2-2, with TRBD1 matching over 9 bases. The V and J ends lost 6 bases and 4 bases, in that order; junction bases with no gene match: 9. The germline V gene has CDR1 MNHEY and CDR2 SMNVEV (reference sequence). The CDR3 sequence is 16 residues long. CDR3 amino acids: CASSRGTGQGTGELFF. The CDR3 coding sequence is TGTGCCAGCAGCCGCGGGACAGGGCAAGGCACCGGGGAGCTGTTTTTT.

In its sample, this clone was seen a few times. The DNA for the CDR3 is TGTGCCAGCACGGGACAGGGGGATATTCAGCCCCAGCATTTT. Encoded protein: CASTGQGDIQPQHF. The chain recombines TRBV6-1 with TRBJ1-5, with 11 bases aligning to TRBD1. CDR3 length: 14 amino acids. Germline lookup yields CDR1 MNHNS and CDR2 SASEGT. The V segment lost 7 bases and the J segment 6 bases; nucleotides outside the gene matches: 5.

The chain combines TRBV2 with TRBJ2-7; weak D call: TRBD1 (6 bases). This CDR3 has 15 residues. V was trimmed by 6 bases and J by 0 bases, leaving 15 bases between them. Per the germline V gene, CDR1 is SNHLY and CDR2 is FYNNEI. This CDR3 is CASRPSLTGSYEQYF. In DNA form, the CDR3 reads TGTGCCAGCAGACCCTCTTTGACAGGCTCCTACGAGCAGTACTTC.

This CDR3 reads CASVGQRNEQYF. CDR3 sequence (DNA): TGTGCCAGCGTCGGTCAGCGGAACGAGCAGTACTTC. The chain is built from TRBV28 and TRBJ2-7; possibly TRBD2 for D (5 bases). Trimming removed 8 bases from V and 5 bases from J, with 13 bases in between. Germline V gene sequence: CDR1 MDHEN, CDR2 SYDVKM. CDR3 size: 12 residues.

This chain connects TRBV28 to TRBJ1-1, with 11 bases that match TRBD1. With V trimmed by 2 bases and J by 2 bases, 10 bases remained unmatched. Germline V gene sequence: CDR1 MDHEN, CDR2 SYDVKM. CDR3 length: 18 residues. The CDR3 sequence is CASSLRTGGSHPNTEAFF. CDR3 DNA sequence: TGTGCCAGCAGTTTACGGACAGGGGGCTCACATCCAAACACTGAAGCTTTCTTT.

The chain uses TRBV6-1 and TRBJ2-5, with no clear D. Germline CDR1 and CDR2: MNHNS and SASEGT. The V and J ends lost 5 bases and 4 bases respectively, with 5 bases between them. The CDR3 spans 11 residues. The CDR3 loop reads CASSLIETQYF. As DNA, the CDR3 is TGTGCCAGCAGTCTAATAGAGACCCAGTACTTC.

The chain employs TRBV11-2 and TRBJ1-2, with D maybe TRBD1 (6 bases). The ends were cut back, 5 bases at V and 4 bases at J, with 23 bases in the middle. This CDR3 comprises 17 residues. The germline gives CDR1 SGHAT, CDR2 FQNNGV. The CDR3 bases are TGTGCCAGCAGCCAAAACCTTCGGGGGCCAAAGTCCTATGGCTACACCTTC. Amino acid sequence: CASSQNLRGPKSYGYTF.

With respect to this clone: The identical CDR3 is also encoded by other nucleotide sequences in the sample. The genes are TRBV7-2 and TRBJ1-2; unclear D gene. Germline lookup yields CDR1 SGHTA and CDR2 FQGNSA. There are 13 residues in the CDR3. Trimming took 1 base from V and 4 from J, leaving 7 bases between them. The CDR3 DNA sequence: TGTGCCAGCAGCTTAGGGGGTTTCTATGGCTACACCTTC. It encodes CASSLGGFYGYTF.

This chain uses TRBV28 with TRBJ2-5, with D possibly TRBD1 on 6 matching bases. This CDR3 is 18 amino acids long. The V and J ends lost 7 bases and 5 bases respectively, with 29 bases between them. Germline CDR1 MDHEN, CDR2 SYDVKM. The CDR3 sequence is CASTLLRRKDRRGETQYF. The CDR3 DNA follows: TGTGCCAGCACCCTATTAAGACGAAAAGACAGGCGAGGGGAGACCCAGTACTTC. The whole variable domain, filled in from reference TRBV28 and TRBJ2-5, reads DVKVTQSSRYLVKRTGEKVFLECVQDMDHENMFWYRQDPGLGLRLIYFSYDVKMKEKGDIPEGYSVSREKKERFSLILESASTNQTSMYLCASTLLRRKDRRGETQYFGPGTRLLVL.

The chain joins TRBV7-9 to TRBJ1-4; tentative D call: TRBD1 (5 bases). Germline V gene lookup returns CDR1 SEHNR and CDR2 FQNEAQ (reference sequence). Trimming removed 6 bases at V and 4 bases at J, with 15 bases between. The CDR3 runs to 15 residues. The CDR3 loop is CASSYGGRINEKLFF. In DNA, the CDR3 is TGTGCCAGCAGTTATGGGGGACGGATTAATGAAAAACTGTTTTTT.

V gene TRBV28 combines with J gene TRBJ2-3; 9 bases map to TRBD2. The junction had 16 bases not matched to a gene; V was cut back by 6 bases and J by 6 bases. Germline V gene sequence: CDR1 MDHEN, CDR2 SYDVKM. This CDR3 comprises 17 residues. The CDR3 DNA follows: TGTGCCAGCAGACCCACGGGAGGCGGGAGGGGGGGCGATACGCAGTATTTT. Its translation is CASRPTGGGRGGDTQYF. Full variable domain (missing parts from reference TRBV28 and TRBJ2-3): DVKVTQSSRYLVKRTGEKVFLECVQDMDHENMFWYRQDPGLGLRLIYFSYDVKMKEKGDIPEGYSVSREKKERFSLILESASTNQTSMYLCASRPTGGGRGGDTQYFGPGTRLTVL.

V and J are TRBV7-2 and TRBJ1-1, with D hard to call. CDR3 length: 14 amino acids. V lost 5 bases, J lost 5 bases, and 15 bases lay in between. CDR1 and CDR2 from the germline V gene are SGHTA and FQGNSA. The CDR3 nucleotides are TGTGCCAGCAGCCACCCTCCCGAATCGACTGAAGCTTTCTTT. Amino acids: CASSHPPESTEAFF.

The chain couples TRBV19 to TRBJ2-6, with unresolved D. CDR1 and CDR2 from the germline V gene are LNHDA and SQIVND (reference sequence). Trimming left V 5 bases short and J 0 bases short, with 11 bases between. CDR3 length: 16 amino acids. The CDR3 region has the DNA TGTGCCAGTAGTCCCCCCCGGCTCTCTGGGGCCAACGTCCTGACTTTC. Amino acids: CASSPPRLSGANVLTF.

V and J are TRBV27 and TRBJ1-3, with D unresolved. CDR1 MNHEY and CDR2 SMNVEV come from the germline V gene (reference sequence). Deletions cut 2 bases from V and 2 bases from J, with 10 bases between. The CDR3 runs to 15 residues. The CDR3 loop reads CASSLKPGPGNTIYF. DNA of the CDR3: TGTGCCAGCAGTTTAAAACCCGGGCCTGGAAACACCATATATTTT.

The rearrangement uses TRBV11-3 and TRBJ2-4, with D possibly TRBD1 on 7 matching bases. The CDR3 sequence is 17 residues long. The V gene's germline CDR1 is SGHNT and CDR2 YENEEA. Between the trimmed V and J ends, which lost 2 bases and 3 bases, there was a span of 17 bases. The CDR3 DNA sequence: TGTGCCAGCAGCTTACGATTTAGGGGGGACAGCAAAAACATTCAGTACTTC. The encoded protein is CASSLRFRGDSKNIQYF.

The chain is built from TRBV10-2 and TRBJ1-1; tentative D call: TRBD1 (5 bases). The CDR3 spans 12 residues. The germline V gene has CDR1 WSHSY and CDR2 SAAADI. The V end was cut by 7 bases, the J end by 8 bases, with 14 bases between. In DNA, the CDR3 is TGCGCCAGCAATAGAGGGGATCGGGAAGCTTTCTTT. Translation: CASNRGDREAFF.

The CDR3 DNA is TGTGCCAGCAGCCAAGAGAGGGATCGGCAGTACTTC. Encoded protein: CASSQERDRQYF. J is TRBJ2-7 and V is TRBV4-2; D might be TRBD2 (5 bases). The CDR3 extends over 12 amino acids. The V end was cut by 0 bases, the J end by 9 bases, with 9 bases between. CDR1 and CDR2 (germline): LGHNA, YNFKEQ.

This sequence joins TRBV11-2 and TRBJ2-7; 15 bases are shared with TRBD2. J gave up 8 bases and V 2 bases, and 10 bases lay outside the gene matches. This CDR3 has 17 amino acids. Germline values: CDR1 SGHAT, CDR2 FQNNGV. For the CDR3, the DNA is TGTGCCAGCAGCTTAAGGCCGCTGGGACTAGCGGGAGGACAGCAGTACTTC. Its protein product is CASSLRPLGLAGGQQYF.

The chain carries TRBV4-2 and TRBJ2-1, with TRBD1 matching over 9 bases. The germline CDR1 and CDR2 sequences are LGHNA and YNFKEQ. CDR3 length: 17 residues. V lost 2 bases to trimming and J lost 0 bases; unmatched junction nucleotides: 5. The DNA for the CDR3 is TGTGCCAGCAGCCAATTCCCGGGACAGGGCTCCTACAATGAGCAGTTCTTC. This codes for CASSQFPGQGSYNEQFF.